This TCR beta chain derives from a study of a mutant IDH1 vaccine in newly diagnosed glioma. Points from the study as a whole: The study observed vaccine-induced immune responses in more than 80% of patients.

Only in-frame clones appear in the TCRdb table, and some are missing; sequencing was by immunoSEQ multiplex PCR. The profile shows fewer than 90,000 clones, about four fifths of them singletons. Points on this clone: Its antigen is not identified.

Time point in this sample: week 35, safety follow-up. Topical imiquimod accompanied each vaccine dose, which consisted of 300 ug of mutant IDH1 20-mer peptide. Eight vaccinations were given in weeks 1, 3, 5, 7, 11, 15, 19 and 23. Sequenced here: PBMCs, sampled from a glioma patient whose treatment included an IDH1 peptide vaccine. This clonotype was sampled from a man younger than 35 with glioma.

The CDR3 is CASSPSPTSGNYEQYF. The CDR3 nucleotides read TGTGCCAGCAGCCCCTCACCCACTAGCGGGAACTACGAGCAGTACTTC. The chain combines TRBV9 with TRBJ2-7, with TRBD2 identical over 10 bases. J gave up 3 bases and V 4 bases, and 10 bases lay outside the gene matches. The CDR3 extends over 16 amino acids. CDR1 is SGDLS and CDR2 is YYNGEE in the germline V gene.